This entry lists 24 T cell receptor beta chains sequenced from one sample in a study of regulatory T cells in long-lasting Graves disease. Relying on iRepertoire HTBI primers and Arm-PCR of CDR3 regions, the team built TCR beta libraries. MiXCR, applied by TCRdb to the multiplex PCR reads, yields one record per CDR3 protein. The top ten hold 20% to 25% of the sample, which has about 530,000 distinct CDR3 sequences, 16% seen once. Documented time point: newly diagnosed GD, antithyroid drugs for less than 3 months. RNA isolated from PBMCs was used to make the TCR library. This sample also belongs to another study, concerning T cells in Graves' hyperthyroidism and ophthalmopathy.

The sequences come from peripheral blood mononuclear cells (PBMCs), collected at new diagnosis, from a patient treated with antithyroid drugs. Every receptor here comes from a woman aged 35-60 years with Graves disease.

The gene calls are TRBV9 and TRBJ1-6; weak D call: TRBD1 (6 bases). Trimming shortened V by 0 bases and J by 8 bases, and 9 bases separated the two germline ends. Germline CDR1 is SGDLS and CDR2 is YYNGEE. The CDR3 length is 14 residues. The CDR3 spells CASSVAGDDSPLHF. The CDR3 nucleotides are TGTGCCAGCAGCGTAGCAGGGGACGATTCACCCCTCCACTTT.

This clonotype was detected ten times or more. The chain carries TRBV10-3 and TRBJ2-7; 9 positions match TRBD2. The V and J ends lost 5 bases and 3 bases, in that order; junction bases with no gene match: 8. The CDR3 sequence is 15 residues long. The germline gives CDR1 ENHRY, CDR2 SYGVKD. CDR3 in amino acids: CAISQAGGQIYEQYF. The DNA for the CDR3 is TGTGCCATCAGTCAAGCGGGGGGCCAGATCTACGAGCAGTACTTC.

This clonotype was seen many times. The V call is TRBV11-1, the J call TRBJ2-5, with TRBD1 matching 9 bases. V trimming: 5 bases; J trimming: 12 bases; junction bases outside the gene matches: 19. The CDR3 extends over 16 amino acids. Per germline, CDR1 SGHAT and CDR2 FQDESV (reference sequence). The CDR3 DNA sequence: TGTGCCAGCAGCCCAACCCCGGGACAGGGTGTTGGAGAGAAGTACTTC. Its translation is CASSPTPGQGVGEKYF.

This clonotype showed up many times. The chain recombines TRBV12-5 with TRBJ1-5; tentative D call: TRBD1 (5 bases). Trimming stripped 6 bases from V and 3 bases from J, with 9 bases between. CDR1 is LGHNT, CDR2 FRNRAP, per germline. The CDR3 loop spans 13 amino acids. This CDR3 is CASGTDNNQPQHF. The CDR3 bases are TGTGCTAGTGGCACGGACAACAATCAGCCCCAGCATTTT.

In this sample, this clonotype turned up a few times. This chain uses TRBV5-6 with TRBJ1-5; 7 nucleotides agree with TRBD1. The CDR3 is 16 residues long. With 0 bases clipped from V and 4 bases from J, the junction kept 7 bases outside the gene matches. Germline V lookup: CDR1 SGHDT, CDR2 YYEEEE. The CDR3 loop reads CASSLGGQIGNQPQHF. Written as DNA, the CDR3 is TGTGCCAGCAGCTTGGGGGGACAGATAGGGAATCAGCCCCAGCATTTT. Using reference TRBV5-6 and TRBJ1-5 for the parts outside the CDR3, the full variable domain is DAGVTQSPTHLIKTRGQQVTLRCSPKSGHDTVSWYQQALGQGPQFIFQYYEEEERQRGNFPDRFSGHQFPNYSSELNVNALLLGDSALYLCASSLGGQIGNQPQHFGDGTRLSIL.

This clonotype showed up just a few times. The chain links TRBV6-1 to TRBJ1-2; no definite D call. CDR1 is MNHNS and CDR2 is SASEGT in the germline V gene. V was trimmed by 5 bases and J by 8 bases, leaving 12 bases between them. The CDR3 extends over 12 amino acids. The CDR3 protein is CASSSDLNGYTF. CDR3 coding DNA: TGTGCCAGCAGTAGTGATCTTAACGGCTACACCTTC.

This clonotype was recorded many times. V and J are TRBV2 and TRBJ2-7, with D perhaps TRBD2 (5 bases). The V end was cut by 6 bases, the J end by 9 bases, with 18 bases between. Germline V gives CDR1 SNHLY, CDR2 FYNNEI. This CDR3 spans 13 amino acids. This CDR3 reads CASRPLPNRGQYF. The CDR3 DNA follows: TGTGCCAGCAGACCCTTACCGAACCGGGGGCAGTACTTC.

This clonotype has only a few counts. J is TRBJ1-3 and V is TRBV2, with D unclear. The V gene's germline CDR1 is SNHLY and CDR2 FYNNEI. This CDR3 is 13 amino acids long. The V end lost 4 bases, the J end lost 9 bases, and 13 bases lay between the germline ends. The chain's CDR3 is CASSVDRRSTIYF. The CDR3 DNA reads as TGTGCCAGCAGTGTTGACCGGAGGAGCACCATATATTTT. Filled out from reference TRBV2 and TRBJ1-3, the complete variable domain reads EPEVTQTPSHQVTQMGQEVILRCVPISNHLYFYWYRQILGQKVEFLVSFYNNEISEKSEIFDDQFSVERPDGSNFTLKIRSTKLEDSAMYFCASSVDRRSTIYFGEGSWLTVV.

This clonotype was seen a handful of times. DNA of the CDR3: TGTGCCAGCAGCCGGGTGAGCACAGATACGCAGTATTTT. Amino acids: CASSRVSTDTQYF. The chain links TRBV7-2 to TRBJ2-3; D unresolved. The CDR3 has 13 amino acids. V was clipped by 5 bases and J by 0 bases, with 6 bases between them. Per germline, CDR1 SGHTA and CDR2 FQGNSA.

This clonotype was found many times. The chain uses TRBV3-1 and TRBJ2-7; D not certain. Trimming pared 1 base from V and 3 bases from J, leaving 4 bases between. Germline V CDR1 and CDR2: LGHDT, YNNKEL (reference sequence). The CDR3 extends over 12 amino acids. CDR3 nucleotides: TGTGCCAGCAGCCAAGGGATCTACGAGCAGTACTTC. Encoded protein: CASSQGIYEQYF.

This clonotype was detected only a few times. CDR3 residues: CAILQGSAYNSPLHF. The CDR3 DNA reads as TGTGCCATTCTACAGGGGAGTGCCTATAATTCACCCCTCCACTTT. The chain recombines TRBV6-2 or TRBV6-3 with TRBJ1-6, with 7 bases fitting TRBD1. With V trimmed by 10 bases and J by 2 bases, 8 bases remained unmatched. The CDR3 runs to 15 residues. The germline V gene encodes CDR1 MNHEY and CDR2 SVGEGT.

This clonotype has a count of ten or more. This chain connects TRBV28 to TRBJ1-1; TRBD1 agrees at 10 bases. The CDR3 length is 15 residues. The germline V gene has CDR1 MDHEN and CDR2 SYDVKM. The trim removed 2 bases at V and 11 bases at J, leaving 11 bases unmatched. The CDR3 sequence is CASSLPGTGEGRAFF. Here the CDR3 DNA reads TGTGCCAGCAGTTTACCCGGGACAGGGGAGGGGAGGGCTTTCTTT.

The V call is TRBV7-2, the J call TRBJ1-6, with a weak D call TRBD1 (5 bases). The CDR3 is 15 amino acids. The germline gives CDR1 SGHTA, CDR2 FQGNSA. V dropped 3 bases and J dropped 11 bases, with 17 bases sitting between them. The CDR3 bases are TGTGCCAGCAGCTTTGGTGTCAGGGTAACTACACCCCTCCACTTT. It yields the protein CASSFGVRVTTPLHF.

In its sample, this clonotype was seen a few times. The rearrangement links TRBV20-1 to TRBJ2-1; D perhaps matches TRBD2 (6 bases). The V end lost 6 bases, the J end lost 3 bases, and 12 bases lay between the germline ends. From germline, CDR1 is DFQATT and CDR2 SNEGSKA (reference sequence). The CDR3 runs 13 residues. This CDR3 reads CSARTINYNEQFF. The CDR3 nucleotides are TGCAGTGCGAGGACTATCAACTACAATGAGCAGTTCTTC.

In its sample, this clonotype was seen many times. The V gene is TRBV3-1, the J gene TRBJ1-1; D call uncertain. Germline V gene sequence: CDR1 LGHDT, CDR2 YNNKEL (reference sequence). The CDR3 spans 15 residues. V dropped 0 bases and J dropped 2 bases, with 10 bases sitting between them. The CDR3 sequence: CASSQDWRRNTEAFF. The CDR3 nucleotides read TGTGCCAGCAGCCAAGATTGGCGCAGAAACACTGAAGCTTTCTTT. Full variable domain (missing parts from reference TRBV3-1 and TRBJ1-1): DTAVSQTPKYLVTQMGNDKSIKCEQNLGHDTMYWYKQDSKKFLKIMFSYNNKELIINETVPNRFSPKSPDKAHLNLHINSLELGDSAVYFCASSQDWRRNTEAFFGQGTRLTVV.

CDR3 protein: CASSLEGSRETQYF. CDR3 nucleotide sequence: TGTGCCAGCAGCTTGGAGGGTTCTAGGGAGACCCAGTACTTC. This chain links TRBV5-4 with TRBJ2-5; the D is unclear. Germline V gene lookup returns CDR1 SGHNT and CDR2 YYREEE (reference sequence). This CDR3 spans 14 amino acids. V was clipped by 0 bases and J by 5 bases, with 11 bases between them.

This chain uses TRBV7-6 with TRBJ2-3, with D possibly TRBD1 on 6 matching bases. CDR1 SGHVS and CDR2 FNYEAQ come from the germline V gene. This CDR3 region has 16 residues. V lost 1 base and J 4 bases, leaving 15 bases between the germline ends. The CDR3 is CASSLVLDSLSDTQYF. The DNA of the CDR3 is TGTGCCAGCAGCTTAGTTTTGGACAGCCTCTCAGATACGCAGTATTTT.

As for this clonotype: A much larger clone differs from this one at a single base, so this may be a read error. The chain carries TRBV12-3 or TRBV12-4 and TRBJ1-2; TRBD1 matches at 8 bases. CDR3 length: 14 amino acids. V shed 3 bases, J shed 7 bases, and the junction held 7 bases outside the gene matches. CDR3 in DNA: TGTGCCAGCAGTTTTGACCAGGGGGCCGCTGGCTACACCTTC. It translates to CASSFDQGAAGYTF.

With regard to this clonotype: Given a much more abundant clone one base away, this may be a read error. CDR3 amino acids: CASSEAGTEGEEQFF. The CDR3 DNA reads TGTGCCAGCAGTGAAGCCGGGACTGAGGGTGAAGAGCAGTTCTTC. This chain uses TRBV6-2 or TRBV6-3 with TRBJ2-1; perhaps TRBD2 as D (6 bases). This CDR3 comprises 15 residues. Germline CDR1 is MNHEY and CDR2 is SVGEGT. With 5 bases removed from V and 10 bases from J, the gap between germline ends came to 21 bases.

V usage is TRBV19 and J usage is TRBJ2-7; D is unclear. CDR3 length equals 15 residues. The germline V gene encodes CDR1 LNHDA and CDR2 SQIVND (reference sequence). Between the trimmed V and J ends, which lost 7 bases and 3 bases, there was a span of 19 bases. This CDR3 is CASTPSAAAFYEQYF. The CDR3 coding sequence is TGTGCCAGTACCCCCTCGGCGGCAGCCTTCTACGAGCAGTACTTC.

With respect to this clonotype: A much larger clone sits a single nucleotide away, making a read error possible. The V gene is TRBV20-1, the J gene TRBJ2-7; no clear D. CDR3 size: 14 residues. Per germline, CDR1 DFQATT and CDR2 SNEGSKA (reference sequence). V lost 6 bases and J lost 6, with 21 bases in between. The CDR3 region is CSARASAPFGEQYF. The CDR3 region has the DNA TGCAGTGCGCGAGCGTCGGCCCCATTCGGCGAGCAGTACTTC.

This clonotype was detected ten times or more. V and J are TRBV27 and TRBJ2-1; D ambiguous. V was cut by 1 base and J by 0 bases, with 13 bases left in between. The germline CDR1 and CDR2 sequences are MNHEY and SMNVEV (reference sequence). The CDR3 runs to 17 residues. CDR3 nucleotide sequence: TGTGCCAGCAGTTTATTGTCGCCAGCTAGCTCCTACAATGAGCAGTTCTTC. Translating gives CASSLLSPASSYNEQFF.

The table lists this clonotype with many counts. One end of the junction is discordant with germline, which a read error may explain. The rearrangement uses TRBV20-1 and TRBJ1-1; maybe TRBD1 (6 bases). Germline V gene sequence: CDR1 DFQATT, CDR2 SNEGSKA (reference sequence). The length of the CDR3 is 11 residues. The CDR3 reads CSARDGVLTGF. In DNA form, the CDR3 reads TGCAGTGCTAGAGATGGCGTTTTAACAGGGTTT.

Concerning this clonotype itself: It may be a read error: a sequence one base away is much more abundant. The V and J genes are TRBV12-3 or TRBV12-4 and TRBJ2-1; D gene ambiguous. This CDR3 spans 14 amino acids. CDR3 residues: CASSSGVIYNEQLF. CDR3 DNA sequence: TGTGCCAGCAGTTCCGGCGTTATCTACAATGAGCAGCTCTTC.